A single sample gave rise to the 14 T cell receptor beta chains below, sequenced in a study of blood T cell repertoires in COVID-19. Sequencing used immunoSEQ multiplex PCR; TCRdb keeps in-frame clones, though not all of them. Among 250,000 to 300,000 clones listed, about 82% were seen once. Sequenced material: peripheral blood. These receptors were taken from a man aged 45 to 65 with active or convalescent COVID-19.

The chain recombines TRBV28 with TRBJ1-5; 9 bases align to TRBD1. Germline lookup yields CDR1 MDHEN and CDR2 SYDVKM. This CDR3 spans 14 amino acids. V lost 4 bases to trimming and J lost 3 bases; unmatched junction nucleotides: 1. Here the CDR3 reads CASSWTGVNQPQHF. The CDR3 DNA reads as TGTGCCAGCAGTTGGACAGGGGTCAATCAGCCCCAGCATTTT.

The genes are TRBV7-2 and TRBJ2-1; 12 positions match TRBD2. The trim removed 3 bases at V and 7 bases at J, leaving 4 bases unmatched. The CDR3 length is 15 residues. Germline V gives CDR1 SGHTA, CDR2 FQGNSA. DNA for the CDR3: TGTGCCAGCAGCTTCTTTACTAGCGGGAGGAATGAGCAGTTCTTC. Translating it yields CASSFFTSGRNEQFF.

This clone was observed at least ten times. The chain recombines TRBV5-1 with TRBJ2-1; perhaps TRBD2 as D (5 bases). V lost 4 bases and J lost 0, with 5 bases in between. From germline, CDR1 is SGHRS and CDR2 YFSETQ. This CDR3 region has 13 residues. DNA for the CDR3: TGCGCCAGCAGCGGGAGCTCCTACAATGAGCAGTTCTTC. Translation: CASSGSSYNEQFF.

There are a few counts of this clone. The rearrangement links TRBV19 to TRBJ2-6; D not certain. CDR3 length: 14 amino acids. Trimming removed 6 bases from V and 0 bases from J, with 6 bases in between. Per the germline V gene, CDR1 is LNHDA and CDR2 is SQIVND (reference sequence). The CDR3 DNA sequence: TGTGCCAGTAGATCCAGCTCTGGGGCCAACGTCCTGACTTTC. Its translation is CASRSSSGANVLTF.

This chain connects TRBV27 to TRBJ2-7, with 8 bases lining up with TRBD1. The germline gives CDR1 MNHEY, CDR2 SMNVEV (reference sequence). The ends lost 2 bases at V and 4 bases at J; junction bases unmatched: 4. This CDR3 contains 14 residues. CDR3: CASSLRQGSYEQYF. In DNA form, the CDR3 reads TGTGCCAGCAGTTTACGACAGGGGAGTTACGAGCAGTACTTC.

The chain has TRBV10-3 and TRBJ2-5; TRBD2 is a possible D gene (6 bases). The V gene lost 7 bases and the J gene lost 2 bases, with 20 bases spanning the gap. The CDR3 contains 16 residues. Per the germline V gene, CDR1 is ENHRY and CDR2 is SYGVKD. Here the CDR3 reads CAINRDGWRDQETQYF. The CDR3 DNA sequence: TGTGCCATCAATCGTGACGGGTGGAGGGATCAAGAGACCCAGTACTTC.

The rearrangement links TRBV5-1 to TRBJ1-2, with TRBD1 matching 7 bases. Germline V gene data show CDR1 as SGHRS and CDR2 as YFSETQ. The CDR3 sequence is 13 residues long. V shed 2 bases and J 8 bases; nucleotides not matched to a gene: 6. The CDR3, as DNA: TGCGCCAGCAGCTTAACAGGGGACCGCGGCTACACCTTC. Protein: CASSLTGDRGYTF.

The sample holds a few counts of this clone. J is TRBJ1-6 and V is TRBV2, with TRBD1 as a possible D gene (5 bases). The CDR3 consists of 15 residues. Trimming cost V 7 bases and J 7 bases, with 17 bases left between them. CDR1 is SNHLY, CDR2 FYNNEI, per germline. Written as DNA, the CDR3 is TGTGCCAGCACCTCCCAGGGTTTACAAAATTCACCCCTCCACTTT. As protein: CASTSQGLQNSPLHF.

CDR3 amino acids: CASSGGDTGEQFF. CDR3 nucleotides: TGCGCCAGCAGTGGGGGGGACACGGGTGAGCAGTTCTTC. This chain links TRBV5-1 with TRBJ2-1; D perhaps matches TRBD2 (7 bases). CDR3 length: 13 amino acids. From germline, CDR1 is SGHRS and CDR2 YFSETQ. V was cut by 5 bases and J by 9 bases, with 15 bases left in between.

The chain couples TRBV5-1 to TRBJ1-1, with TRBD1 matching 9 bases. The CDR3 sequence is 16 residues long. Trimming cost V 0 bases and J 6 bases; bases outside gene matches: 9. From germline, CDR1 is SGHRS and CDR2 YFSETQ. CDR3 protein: CASSLGQGGGQPEAFF. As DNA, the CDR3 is TGCGCCAGCAGCTTGGGACAGGGGGGAGGGCAACCTGAAGCTTTCTTT.

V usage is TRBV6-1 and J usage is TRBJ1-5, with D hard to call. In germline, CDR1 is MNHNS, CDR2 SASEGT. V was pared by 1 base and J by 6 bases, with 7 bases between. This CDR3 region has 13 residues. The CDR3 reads CASSEDFVQPQHF. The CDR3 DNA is TGTGCCAGCAGTGAAGATTTCGTTCAGCCCCAGCATTTT.

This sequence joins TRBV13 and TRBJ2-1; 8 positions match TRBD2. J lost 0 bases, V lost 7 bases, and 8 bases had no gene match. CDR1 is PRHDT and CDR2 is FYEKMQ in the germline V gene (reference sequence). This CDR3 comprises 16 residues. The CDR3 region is CASNDRGGSSYNEQFF. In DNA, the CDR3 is TGTGCCAGCAACGACCGCGGGGGGAGCTCCTACAATGAGCAGTTCTTC. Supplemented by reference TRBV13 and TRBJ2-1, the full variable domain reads AAGVIQSPRHLIKEKRETATLKCYPIPRHDTVYWYQQGPGQDPQFLISFYEKMQSDKGSIPDRFSAQQFSDYHSELNMSSLELGDSALYFCASNDRGGSSYNEQFFGPGTRLTVL.

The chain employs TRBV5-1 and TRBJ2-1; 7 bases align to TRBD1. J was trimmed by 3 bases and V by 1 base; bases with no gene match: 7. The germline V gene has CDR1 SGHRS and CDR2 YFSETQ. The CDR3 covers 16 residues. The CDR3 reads CASSLSGQTLYNEQFF. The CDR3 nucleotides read TGCGCCAGCAGCTTGTCGGGACAGACCCTCTACAATGAGCAGTTCTTC.

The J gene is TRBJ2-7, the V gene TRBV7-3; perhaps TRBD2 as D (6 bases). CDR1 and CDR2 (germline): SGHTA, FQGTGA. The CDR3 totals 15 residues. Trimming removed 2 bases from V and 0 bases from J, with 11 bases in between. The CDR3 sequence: CASSLGTPSSYEQYF. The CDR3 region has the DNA TGTGCCAGCAGCTTAGGGACTCCCAGCTCCTACGAGCAGTACTTC.